Listed below are T cell receptor beta chains from one sample, sequenced in a study of pediatric ulcerative colitis. The table came from immunoSEQ multiplex PCR; TCRdb's copy has only in-frame clones and leaves some out. The sample has about 4,300 clones; approximately 94% are singletons. What was sequenced was blood. The origin of the receptors is a boy aged 5 to 17 who was a control in a study of pediatric ulcerative colitis. The CDR3 runs from the conserved cysteine through the conserved F or W. The order of the fields is J gene, V gene, D gene, clone size, CDR3 DNA, CDR3 protein. The D gene is left open where the match is weak. The size of a clone is reported for some rows only, either as once, few or many, or as a class for expanded clones.

>TRBJ2-7|TRBV5-6|NA|NA
TGTGCCAGCAGCTTCGGCACCTACTACGAGCAGTACTTC
CASSFGTYYEQYF
>TRBJ2-1|TRBV20-1|NA|once
TGCAGTGCCGCTAGCAACAATGAGCAGTTCTTC
CSAASNNEQFF
>TRBJ2-1|TRBV2|TRBD2|NA
TGTGCCAGCAGTTCTAGCGGGATTTACAATGAGCAGTTCTTC
CASSSSGIYNEQFF
>TRBJ2-5|TRBV2|NA|once
TGTGCCAGCAGTGGGGACCAAGAGACCCAGTACTTC
CASSGDQETQYF
>TRBJ1-6|TRBV9|NA|NA
TGTGCCAGCAGCCCCACATGGGGGTCACCCCTCCACTTT
CASSPTWGSPLHF
>TRBJ2-3|TRBV11-3|TRBD2|once
TGTGCCAGCAGCTGGGAGGGTGGACTAGCGGGAGGTGATACGCAGTATTTT
CASSWEGGLAGGDTQYF
>TRBJ2-1|TRBV4-1|TRBD2|NA
TGCGCCAGCAGCCCAGGAGCGGGAGGGCCGTATGAGCAGTTCTTC
CASSPGAGGPYEQFF
>TRBJ1-3|TRBV11-3|TRBD1|NA
TGTGCCAGCAGCCCGGGGGAGGGGACAGTCTCCTTCTACTCTGGAAACACCATATATTTT
CASSPGEGTVSFYSGNTIYF
>TRBJ1-5|TRBV19|NA|NA
TGTGCCAGTAGTAGCCCCCCGGGCAGGGGCGATCAGCCCCAGCATTTT
CASSSPPGRGDQPQHF
>TRBJ1-3|TRBV5-1|NA|NA
TGCGCCAGCACCTCATCCGGGACACCAGGAGGTGGAAACACCATATATTTT
CASTSSGTPGGGNTIYF
>TRBJ2-1|TRBV6-1|NA|NA
TGTGCCAGCAGTGAGGATGGGGGCGCTTACAATGAGCAGTTCTTC
CASSEDGGAYNEQFF
>TRBJ2-2|TRBV7-9|NA|NA
TGTGCCAGCAGCGCTAGCGCGTTGCACGGGGAGCTGTTTTTT
CASSASALHGELFF
>TRBJ1-4|TRBV20-1|TRBD1|NA
TGCAGTGCTAGAGGGGTCGGGACAGGATTTTTT
CSARGVGTGFF
>TRBJ2-3|TRBV27|NA|NA
TGTGCCAGCAGTTTATCGTGGGTTAGCAGCACAGATACGCAGTATTTT
CASSLSWVSSTDTQYF
>TRBJ2-1|TRBV7-3|TRBD2|NA
TGTGCCAGCAGCTTAACAGCGGGAGCCAATGAGCAGTTCTTC
CASSLTAGANEQFF
>TRBJ2-1|TRBV29-1|NA|NA
TGCAGCGCGCCGTGGGGGCCATTCAATGAGCAGTTCTTC
CSAPWGPFNEQFF
>TRBJ2-3|TRBV5-1|NA|NA
TGCGCCAGCAGCTTGGGAGCTGCCGCTAGCACAGATACGCAGTATTTT
CASSLGAAASTDTQYF
>TRBJ2-1|TRBV6-4|NA|NA
TGTGCCAGCAGTGACTCCCGGGGAGGTCGCTCCTACAATGAGCAGTTCTTC
CASSDSRGGRSYNEQFF
>TRBJ2-6|TRBV6-4|TRBD1|NA
TGTGCCAGCAGTGACGGGACAGGGGGCTCTGGGGCCAACGTCCTGACTTTC
CASSDGTGGSGANVLTF
>TRBJ1-1|TRBV7-9|NA|NA
TGTGCCAGCAGCTCCCCAGCTGACAGCACTGAAGCTTTCTTT
CASSSPADSTEAFF
>TRBJ2-2|TRBV27|NA|NA
TGTGCCAGCAGTTTAGGTCGGGCCGGGGAGCTGTTTTTT
CASSLGRAGELFF
>TRBJ2-1|TRBV27|TRBD2|NA
TGTGCCAGCAGTTTATTTAGCGGGGGATCCTACAATGAGCAGTTCTTC
CASSLFSGGSYNEQFF
>TRBJ2-4|TRBV28|NA|NA
TGTGCCAGCAGTCCAAACCCACCAGCGGTAGCCAAAAACATTCAGTACTTC
CASSPNPPAVAKNIQYF
>TRBJ2-5|TRBV6-6|TRBD1|NA
TGTGCCAGCAGTGGGTACAGGGGTAGAGAGACCCAGTACTTC
CASSGYRGRETQYF
>TRBJ2-1|TRBV6-6|NA|once
TGTGCCAGCAGTGAAAGCGAGCAGTTCTTC
CASSESEQFF
>TRBJ2-7|TRBV6-6|TRBD1|NA
TGTGCCAGCACCCCTCCGGGACAGGCCTACGAGCAGTACTTC
CASTPPGQAYEQYF
>TRBJ2-7|TRBV28|TRBD1|NA
TGTGCCAGCAGTCCCGGGGACAGGCGGCCGGACTACGAGCAGTACTTC
CASSPGDRRPDYEQYF
>TRBJ2-1|TRBV5-1|NA|NA
TGCGCCAGCAGCTTGGCCGGGGGCAGCTCCTACAATGAGCAGTTCTTC
CASSLAGGSSYNEQFF
>TRBJ2-3|TRBV6-1|NA|NA
TGTGCCAGCAGTCCCGGGCCCTCCACAGATACGCAGTATTTT
CASSPGPSTDTQYF
>TRBJ2-7|TRBV7-8|NA|NA
TGTGCCAGCAGCTTAGGGGTCTACGAGCAGTACTTC
CASSLGVYEQYF
>TRBJ2-7|TRBV4-1|TRBD2|NA
TGCGCCAGCAGCGGGGGTGGGTCGGGAGGGAGCTCCTACGAGCAGTACTTC
CASSGGGSGGSSYEQYF
>TRBJ2-7|TRBV5-1|NA|NA
TGCGCCAGCAGCTTGAGTCCCGCGGGGGACAGGCCTTCCTACGAGCAGTACTTC
CASSLSPAGDRPSYEQYF
>TRBJ2-1|TRBV6-6|NA|once
TGTGCCAGCACCTCGTCTTTGGCCTACAATGAGCAGTTCTTC
CASTSSLAYNEQFF
>TRBJ1-1|TRBV19|NA|NA
TGTGCCAGTAGTGCCGGTCTGGAGAACACTGAAGCTTTCTTT
CASSAGLENTEAFF
>TRBJ2-1|TRBV10-3|NA|NA
TGTGCCATCAGTGACTTGGGGGGTAAGAATGAGCAGTTCTTC
CAISDLGGKNEQFF
>TRBJ2-5|TRBV7-3|NA|NA
TGTGCCAGCAGCTTAGTAGGGTTGGGAGAGACCCAGTACTTC
CASSLVGLGETQYF
>TRBJ1-3|TRBV2|NA|once
TGTGCCAGCAGGTCAAACAGGGTTACAGCTGGAAACACCATATATTTT
CASRSNRVTAGNTIYF
>TRBJ1-3|TRBV7-2|NA|NA
TGTGCCAGCAGCGCCAGCCAGGTTACTGGAAACACCATATATTTT
CASSASQVTGNTIYF
>TRBJ2-1|TRBV20-1|NA|NA
TGCAGTGCTAGTTTGGACGGAAAGCAGTTCTTC
CSASLDGKQFF
>TRBJ2-1|TRBV7-7|TRBD2|NA
TGTGCTAGCAGCTTAGGGGTTGGCGGGAGCTCCTACAATGAGCAGTTCTTC
CASSLGVGGSSYNEQFF